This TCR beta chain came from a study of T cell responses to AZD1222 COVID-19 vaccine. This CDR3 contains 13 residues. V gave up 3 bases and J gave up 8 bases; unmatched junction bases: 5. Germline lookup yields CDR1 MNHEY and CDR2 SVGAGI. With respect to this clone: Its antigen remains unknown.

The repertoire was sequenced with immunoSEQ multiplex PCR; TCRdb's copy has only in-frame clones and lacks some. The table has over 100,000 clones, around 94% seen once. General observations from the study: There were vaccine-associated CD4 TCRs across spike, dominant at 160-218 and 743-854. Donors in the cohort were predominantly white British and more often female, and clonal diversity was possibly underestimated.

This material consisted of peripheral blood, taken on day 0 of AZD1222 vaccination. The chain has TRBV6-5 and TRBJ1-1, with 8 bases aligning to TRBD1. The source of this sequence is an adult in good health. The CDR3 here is CASSYESGGEAFF. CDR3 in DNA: TGTGCCAGCAGTTATGAATCAGGGGGCGAAGCTTTCTTT.